Sequencing of this T cell receptor (beta chain) was carried out in a study of cytomegalovirus exposure and HLA in healthy donors. Overall study results and limits: Later analysis identified a missense DCLRE1C variant that was linked to TCR beta V- and J-gene trimming.

A remark on this clone: Its antigen is unknown.

The PCR made use of 60 Vbeta and 13 Jbeta primers. Some clones are missing from TCRdb's copy, which holds only in-frame ones; the method was immunoSEQ multiplex PCR. The sample consists of around 90,000 clones, about 68% of them appearing once. Germline assignment: CDR1 SGHTA and CDR2 FQGNSA. The CDR3 has 13 residues. V gave up 3 bases and J gave up 6 bases; unmatched junction bases: 4. The V gene is TRBV7-2, the J gene TRBJ2-5, with TRBD1 matching over 7 bases. Sequencing was done on a sample of PBMCs. The source of this sequence is a human donor in good health. The DNA for the CDR3 is TGTGCCAGCAGCTTGCCGGGACAGAAGACCCAGTACTTC. It encodes CASSLPGQKTQYF.